The TCR beta chain under discussion was sequenced for a study of cytomegalovirus exposure and HLA in healthy donors. CDR1 is SEHNR and CDR2 is FQNEAQ in the germline V gene (reference sequence). The CDR3 contains 12 residues. Note on this clone: The junction departs from germline at one end; a sequencing error may be responsible.

The PCR was carried out with 60 Vbeta primers and 13 Jbeta primers. The assay was immunoSEQ multiplex PCR, and TCRdb's table has in-frame clones only and misses some. The sample carries about 120,000 clones, 75% to 85% recorded once. This chain links TRBV7-9 with TRBJ2-5; 7 bases are a match to TRBD1. The source material was PBMCs. This TCR came from a man aged 25 to 40 in good health and CMV-seronegative. The CDR3 DNA reads TGTTCCAGCAGCCCCAGGGGGGAGACCCAGTACTTC. Protein product: CSSSPRGETQYF.